This TCR beta chain emerged from a study of blood T cell repertoires in COVID-19. Study background: Both acute and convalescent COVID-19 samples were obtained from the United States, Italy and Spain. The analysed material was cDNA or gDNA that came from T cells, B-cell-depleted T cells, or PBMCs.

The CDR3 runs to 13 residues. CDR1 and CDR2 from the germline V gene are MNHEY and SMNVEV (reference sequence). V lost 3 bases, J lost 6 bases, and 5 bases stayed unmatched. Assay: immunoSEQ multiplex PCR; the TCRdb copy retains only in-frame clones and omits some. The sample has over 250,000 clones; 85% are singletons. Sequenced input: peripheral blood. The chain recombines TRBV27 with TRBJ2-7, with 7 bases fitting TRBD2. The source is a human donor in a cohort sampled during active COVID-19. The CDR3 bases are TGTGCCAGCAGTTTCGGGGGGATGGGCGAGCAGTACTTC. This codes for CASSFGGMGEQYF.